This TCR beta chain is drawn from a study of blood T cell repertoires in COVID-19. The CDR3 runs 14 residues. CDR1 MNHEY and CDR2 SMNVEV come from the germline V gene (reference sequence). The germline V and J ends were trimmed by 6 bases and 10 bases, with 16 bases remaining between them. As processed by the authors: Amplified reference gene primers provided the basis for estimating nucleated cell counts. Using immunoSEQ multiplex PCR, the repertoire was profiled, and TCRdb retains in-frame clones only, with some absent. The DNA gave D and trimming, while V, J and clone size come from that table. The table has about 370,000 clones, around 91% seen once.

Source material: PBMCs or T cells enriched from blood (not recorded which). This sequence was found in a young man who had recovered from COVID-19. The V call is TRBV27, the J call TRBJ1-6; D unclear. The CDR3 sequence is CASSSQTGESPLHF. CDR3 bases: TGTGCCAGCAGCTCCCAGACCGGGGAGTCACCCCTCCACTTT.